This is a list of T cell receptor beta chains from one sample in a study of cytomegalovirus exposure and HLA in healthy donors. Here immunoSEQ multiplex PCR was the method, and the copy in TCRdb shows in-frame clones only, minus some. The sample lists 250,000 to 400,000 clones, approximately 85% occurring once. Sequencing input: PBMCs. These receptors were taken from a man aged 25-40 years in good health and CMV-seronegative. Both conserved end residues are part of each CDR3. A D gene is named only where the DNA matches it firmly. Rows give clone size only sometimes, using once, few, many, or a class for an expanded clone.

v_call	d_call	clone_size	j_call	cdr3_aa	cdr3_nt
TRBV27	TRBD1	.	TRBJ2-7	CASSLSRTGIYEQYF	TGTGCCAGCAGTTTATCAAGGACAGGTATCTACGAGCAGTACTTC
TRBV5-4	.	.	TRBJ1-6	CAYRVRNSPLHF	TGTGCCTACAGGGTTAGGAATTCACCCCTCCACTTT
TRBV5-1	TRBD2	.	TRBJ2-5	CASSLLATETQYF	TGCGCCAGCAGCTTACTAGCGACAGAGACCCAGTACTTC
TRBV7-9	.	few	TRBJ1-3	CASSLGQPNSGNTIYF	TGTGCCAGCAGCTTAGGACAGCCCAACTCTGGAAACACCATATATTTT
TRBV5-4	TRBD1	.	TRBJ2-3	CASSLAGTGGNTDTQYF	TGTGCCAGCAGCTTGGCTGGGACAGGGGGCAACACAGATACGCAGTATTTT
TRBV5-1	TRBD1	.	TRBJ1-1	CASSARQGSNTEAFF	TGCGCCAGCAGCGCCCGACAGGGTTCGAACACTGAAGCTTTCTTT
TRBV6-5	TRBD1	.	TRBJ1-1	CASSYSTGLGRGEAFF	TGTGCCAGCAGTTATTCGACAGGGCTGGGGAGAGGTGAAGCTTTCTTT
TRBV27	.	.	TRBJ1-6	CASSRTWGRNNSPLHF	TGTGCCAGCAGCCGGACATGGGGTAGGAATAATTCACCCCTCCACTTT
TRBV19	.	.	TRBJ2-7	CASSFKTGSSYEQYF	TGTGCCAGTAGCTTTAAAACAGGGAGCTCCTACGAGCAGTACTTC
TRBV6-6	.	.	TRBJ1-5	CASDSYSNQPQHF	TGTGCCAGCGACAGTTATAGCAATCAGCCCCAGCATTTT
TRBV5-3	.	.	TRBJ1-4	CARSPKRVAQKLFF	TGTGCCAGAAGCCCTAAGAGGGTGGCTCAAAAACTGTTTTTT
TRBV15	.	.	TRBJ1-5	CATSRAQRYQPQHF	TGTGCCACCAGCAGGGCCCAGAGGTATCAGCCCCAGCATTTT
TRBV4-3	.	.	TRBJ2-1	CASSQGGEQFF	TGCGCCAGCAGCCAAGGAGGGGAGCAGTTCTTC
TRBV4-1	TRBD2	.	TRBJ2-1	CASSQDLVAGVRNEQFF	TGCGCCAGCAGCCAAGATCTGGTAGCGGGGGTCAGGAATGAGCAGTTCTTC
TRBV9	.	.	TRBJ1-3	CASSVDNGGSGNTIYF	TGTGCCAGCAGCGTAGACAACGGGGGCTCTGGAAACACCATATATTTT
TRBV9	.	.	TRBJ1-4	CASSVFGEWDEKLFF	TGTGCCAGCAGCGTATTTGGGGAGTGGGATGAAAAACTGTTTTTT
TRBV12-5	.	.	TRBJ2-1	CASGLANPRVYNEQFF	TGTGCTAGTGGTTTGGCTAACCCCAGGGTTTACAATGAGCAGTTCTTC
TRBV6-1	TRBD1	.	TRBJ1-2	CAIAGTDLGYTF	TGTGCCATAGCCGGGACAGACTTGGGCTACACCTTC
TRBV5-1	TRBD1	.	TRBJ2-5	CASSLGQGVFETQYF	TGCGCCAGCAGCCTGGGACAGGGGGTGTTTGAGACCCAGTACTTC
TRBV6-5	TRBD2	.	TRBJ2-5	CASSYAGGGGAETQYF	TGTGCCAGCAGTTACGCCGGGGGCGGGGGGGCAGAGACCCAGTACTTC
TRBV13	TRBD1	.	TRBJ2-5	CASSARTGGQETQYF	TGTGCCAGCAGCGCCCGGACAGGGGGCCAAGAGACCCAGTACTTC
TRBV6-1	.	.	TRBJ2-7	CASSAGYEQYF	TGTGCCAGCAGTGCGGGGTACGAGCAGTACTTC
TRBV6-1	.	.	TRBJ1-3	CASSEDLGGVGGNTIYF	TGTGCCAGCAGTGAAGACCTCGGGGGGGTAGGAGGAAACACCATATATTTT
TRBV5-4	TRBD2	.	TRBJ2-3	CASSLAGGPADTQYF	TGTGCCAGCAGCTTAGCGGGGGGGCCTGCAGATACGCAGTATTTT
TRBV5-4	TRBD1	.	TRBJ2-3	CASSFGQRQGAFGTDTQYF	TGTGCCAGCAGCTTCGGTCAGCGTCAGGGGGCTTTTGGGACAGATACGCAGTATTTT
TRBV19	.	.	TRBJ1-1	CASSVVGTLTNKEAFF	TGTGCCAGTAGTGTGGTCGGGACACTAACGAACAAAGAAGCTTTCTTT
TRBV15	TRBD2	.	TRBJ2-1	CATSTRRASGGNEQFF	TGTGCCACCAGCACCAGACGGGCTAGCGGGGGCAATGAGCAGTTCTTC
TRBV5-4	.	.	TRBJ1-2	CASSLAGVSYGYTF	TGTGCCAGCAGCTTGGCCGGGGTGTCCTATGGCTACACCTTC
TRBV2	TRBD1	.	TRBJ1-6	CASRGQGMNVRSPLHF	TGTGCCAGCAGGGGACAGGGTATGAACGTTAGGTCACCCCTCCACTTT
TRBV18	TRBD1	.	TRBJ1-1	CASSPQPGQTVGGVAFF	TGTGCCAGCTCACCACAACCGGGACAGACAGTAGGTGGGGTGGCTTTCTTT
TRBV7-8	TRBD1	.	TRBJ2-7	CASSLGDRVYEQYF	TGTGCCAGCAGCTTAGGGGACAGGGTCTACGAGCAGTACTTC
TRBV2	.	.	TRBJ2-7	CASSQQGRSYEQYF	TGTGCCAGCAGTCAACAGGGAAGGTCCTACGAGCAGTACTTC
TRBV18	TRBD1	.	TRBJ2-4	CASSNEANDRGVQYF	TGTGCCAGCTCAAACGAGGCTAACGACAGGGGAGTTCAGTACTTC
TRBV5-6	TRBD2	.	TRBJ2-5	CASSLLAGGQETQYF	TGTGCCAGCAGCTTGCTAGCGGGGGGCCAAGAGACCCAGTACTTC
TRBV27	.	.	TRBJ2-7	CASRSGRVIYEQYF	TGTGCCAGCCGATCGGGCAGGGTGATCTACGAGCAGTACTTC
TRBV5-6	.	.	TRBJ1-5	CASTLRGQSNQPQHF	TGTGCCAGCACCCTCCGAGGACAGAGCAATCAGCCCCAGCATTTT
TRBV11-3	TRBD2	.	TRBJ2-7	CASSSSGGDHEQYF	TGTGCCAGCAGCTCTAGCGGGGGGGACCACGAGCAGTACTTC
TRBV5-6	TRBD2	.	TRBJ2-7	CASSPRLATSEQYF	TGTGCCAGCAGCCCCCGACTAGCTACGAGCGAGCAGTACTTC
TRBV27	TRBD2	.	TRBJ2-7	CASSPRTSGGTTYEQYF	TGTGCCAGCAGTCCCCGGACTAGCGGGGGGACTACCTACGAGCAGTACTTC
TRBV5-8	TRBD1	.	TRBJ1-1	CASSQQGARDTEAFF	TGTGCCAGCAGCCAACAGGGGGCGCGTGACACTGAAGCTTTCTTT
TRBV6-5	.	.	TRBJ2-7	CASSYTVWGAVYEQYF	TGTGCCAGCAGTTACACTGTTTGGGGCGCGGTTTACGAGCAGTACTTC
TRBV2	.	.	TRBJ1-5	CASSDRVSNQPQHF	TGTGCCAGCAGTGATCGGGTTAGCAATCAGCCCCAGCATTTT
TRBV4-3	.	.	TRBJ1-6	CASSQDGQLGDSPLHF	TGCGCCAGCAGCCAAGATGGACAGCTTGGGGATTCACCCCTCCACTTT
TRBV5-4	.	once	TRBJ2-1	CASSSGGGLIEFF	TGTGCCAGCAGCTCCGGCGGAGGGTTAATAGAGTTCTTC
TRBV4-1	TRBD1	.	TRBJ2-3	CASSRSGTGARTDTQYF	TGCGCCAGCAGCCGATCCGGGACAGGGGCTCGCACAGATACGCAGTATTTT
TRBV10-3	TRBD1	.	TRBJ2-7	CAISEPGTGSSYEQYF	TGTGCCATCAGTGAGCCTGGGACAGGGAGCTCCTACGAGCAGTACTTC